Listed below are T cell receptor beta chains from one sample, sequenced in a study. The protocol was immunoSEQ multiplex PCR, while the TCRdb copy is restricted to in-frame clones and leaves out a portion. The sample lists roughly 68,000 clones; 90% to 95% were seen once. Sequencing was done on a sample of PBMCs. The receptors were gathered from a man aged 35 to 55 with rheumatoid arthritis. Both conserved end residues are part of each CDR3. The D gene is left open where the match is weak. Part of the rows lack a size; the others show once, few, many or a class for expanded clones.

j_call d_call v_call clone_size cdr3_nt cdr3_aa
TRBJ2-7 NA TRBV27 NA TGTGCCAGCAGTTTAGGGCAGGGAGTTTCCTACGAGCAGTACTTC CASSLGQGVSYEQYF
TRBJ2-3 NA TRBV12-3/TRBV12-4 NA TGTGCCAGCAGTTACAGGGATACGCAGTATTTT CASSYRDTQYF
TRBJ2-7 TRBD1 TRBV6-5 NA TGTGCCAGCAGTTGGGGACAGTCCGGATCCTACGAGCAGTACTTC CASSWGQSGSYEQYF
TRBJ1-1 NA TRBV19 few TGTGCCAGTAGTTGGGCGTTGAACACTGAAGCTTTCTTT CASSWALNTEAFF
TRBJ2-2 TRBD1 TRBV18 NA TGTGCCAGCTCACCCGGGACAGCGACCGGGGAGCTGTTTTTT CASSPGTATGELFF
TRBJ2-3 TRBD2 TRBV27 NA TGTGCCAGCAGGTGGGCTAGCGGGGGTTACACAGATACGCAGTATTTT CASRWASGGYTDTQYF
TRBJ1-2 NA TRBV5-4 NA TGTGCCAGCAGCTTGGAGGTCACAGGTGGAGGGGGCTACACCTTC CASSLEVTGGGGYTF
TRBJ2-1 TRBD1 TRBV27 NA TGTGCCAGCAGTTCAGGGACAGGGACGGACTACAATGAGCAGTTCTTC CASSSGTGTDYNEQFF
TRBJ1-1 NA TRBV24-1 NA TGTGCCACCAGTGATTGGACATACACTGAAGCTTTCTTT CATSDWTYTEAFF
TRBJ2-5 TRBD1 TRBV13 NA TGTGCCAGCAGCCGAAGGACAGGGGGTGAGACCCAGTACTTC CASSRRTGGETQYF
TRBJ2-1 TRBD1 TRBV30 NA TGTGCCTGGAGTAAAGGTGCGGGACAGGGTAGAAATGAGCAGTTCTTC CAWSKGAGQGRNEQFF
TRBJ2-4 TRBD1 TRBV2 NA TGTGCCAGCAGAGGTACAGGGGACAACATTCAGTACTTC CASRGTGDNIQYF
TRBJ2-2 NA TRBV5-4 NA TGTGCCCTGTCTTGGGACACCGGGTCGACCGGGGAGCTGTTTTTT CALSWDTGSTGELFF
TRBJ1-3 NA TRBV21-1 NA TGTGCCAGCAGCAAAGCGGCCTTGACAGTAAGAAACACCATATATTTT CASSKAALTVRNTIYF
TRBJ1-4 NA TRBV20-1 NA TGCAGTGCTAGTCAGGGAGCAACTAATGAAAAACTGTTTTTT CSASQGATNEKLFF
TRBJ2-1 NA TRBV5-1 NA TGCGCCAGCAGCTTGGCTCGAGGGAAGGCCTACAATGAGCAGTTCTTC CASSLARGKAYNEQFF
TRBJ1-2 NA TRBV19 NA TGTGCCAGTAGTATACAGGGATGGAACTATGGCTACACCTTC CASSIQGWNYGYTF
TRBJ1-2 NA TRBV2 NA TGTGCCAGCAGTGAAGGTTTCAGGGTCTTTTTGAGCTATGGCTACACCTTC CASSEGFRVFLSYGYTF
TRBJ1-3 TRBD1 TRBV2 NA TGTGCCAGCAGTTTGGACAGGGCCGTATCGACAGGAAACACCATATATTTT CASSLDRAVSTGNTIYF
TRBJ1-1 TRBD1 TRBV7-2 NA TGTGCCAGCCAAAGGGGGACAGGGAACACTGAAGCTTTCTTT CASQRGTGNTEAFF
TRBJ1-2 NA TRBV28 NA TGTGCCAGCAGTCCAAGAATAACTGTGGGCAGATTTTATGGCTACACCTTC CASSPRITVGRFYGYTF
TRBJ2-7 TRBD1 TRBV9 NA TGTGCCAGCAGCCCGCGACAGGGGGCCTTTTACGAGCAGTACTTC CASSPRQGAFYEQYF
TRBJ2-1 NA TRBV7-9 NA TGTGCCAGCAGCTTAGAGGCGGGAAGGTACAATGAGCAGTTCTTC CASSLEAGRYNEQFF
TRBJ1-1 NA TRBV18 NA TGTGCCAGCTCTGAACAGGGAACTGAAGCTTTCTTT CASSEQGTEAFF
TRBJ1-5 NA TRBV2 NA TGTGCCAGCAGTCCACAGGGCCGATGGGGCAATCAGCCCCAGCATTTT CASSPQGRWGNQPQHF
TRBJ1-1 TRBD1 TRBV18 once TGTGCCAGCTCACTACAGGGGGAAACTGAAGCTTTCTTT CASSLQGETEAFF
TRBJ2-1 TRBD2 TRBV10-2 NA TGCGCCAGCAGTGAGAGGACTAGCGGGGGCCTCTACAATGAGCAGTTCTTC CASSERTSGGLYNEQFF
TRBJ2-1 TRBD2 TRBV5-1 NA TGCGCCAGCAGCTTAATAGCGGGAGGATACAATGAGCAGTTCTTC CASSLIAGGYNEQFF
TRBJ1-1 TRBD1 TRBV28 NA TGTGCCAGCAGTTTACCCACGGACAGGAAGAACACTGAAGCTTTCTTT CASSLPTDRKNTEAFF
TRBJ1-1 NA TRBV11-2 NA TGTGCCAGCAGCTTAGAATTTGGACGAAGGAACACTGAAGCTTTCTTT CASSLEFGRRNTEAFF
TRBJ2-5 TRBD2 TRBV3-1/TRBV3-2 NA TGTGCCAGCAGCCCGCCGGGACTAGCGCCAACAGAGACCCAGTACTTC CASSPPGLAPTETQYF
TRBJ2-7 NA TRBV6-5 NA TGTGCCAGCAGTTCCCGGGACAAAGGAACCTACGAGCAGTACTTC CASSSRDKGTYEQYF
TRBJ2-7 TRBD1 TRBV19 NA TGTGCCAGTAGCAGGACAGGGAATAGGAACGAGCAGTACTTC CASSRTGNRNEQYF